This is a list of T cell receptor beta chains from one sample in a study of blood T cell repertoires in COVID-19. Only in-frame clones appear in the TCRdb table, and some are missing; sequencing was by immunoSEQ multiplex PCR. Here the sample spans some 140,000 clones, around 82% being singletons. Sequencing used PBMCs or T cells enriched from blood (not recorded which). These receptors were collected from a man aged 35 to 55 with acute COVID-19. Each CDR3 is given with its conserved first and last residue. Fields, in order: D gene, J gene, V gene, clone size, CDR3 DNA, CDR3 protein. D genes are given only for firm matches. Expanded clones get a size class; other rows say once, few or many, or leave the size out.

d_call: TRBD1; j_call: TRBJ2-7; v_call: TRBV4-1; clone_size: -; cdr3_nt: TGCGCCAGCAGCAGCCCGAGTCGGGACAGGGCTGGCGAGCAGTACTTC; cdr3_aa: CASSSPSRDRAGEQYF
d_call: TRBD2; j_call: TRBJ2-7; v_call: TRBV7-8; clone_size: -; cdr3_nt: TGTGCCAGCAGCTTAGGGACTAGCGGGAGCTCCTACGAGCAGTACTTC; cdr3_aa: CASSLGTSGSSYEQYF
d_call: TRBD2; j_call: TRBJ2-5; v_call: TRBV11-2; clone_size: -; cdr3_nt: TGTGCCACCAGCTCGCGGGAGTTGGAGACCCAGTACTTC; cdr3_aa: CATSSRELETQYF
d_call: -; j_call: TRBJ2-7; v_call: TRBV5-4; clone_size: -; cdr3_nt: TGTGCCAGCAGCTTGGCCATGGGGCCCACTTACGAGCAGTACTTC; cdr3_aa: CASSLAMGPTYEQYF
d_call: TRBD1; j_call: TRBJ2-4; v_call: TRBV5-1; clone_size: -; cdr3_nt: TGCGCCAGCAGCCCAGGACAGGGGGTCATAGCCAAAAACATTCAGTACTTC; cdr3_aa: CASSPGQGVIAKNIQYF
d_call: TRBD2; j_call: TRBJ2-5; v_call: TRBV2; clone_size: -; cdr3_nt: TGTGCCAGCGGCAGCGGGGTGCTGACCTACTTC; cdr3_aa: CASGSGVLTYF
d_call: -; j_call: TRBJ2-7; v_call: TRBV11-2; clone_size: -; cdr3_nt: TGTGCCAGCAGCGCCGAACCCCGGTTGGAGCAGTACTTC; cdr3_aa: CASSAEPRLEQYF
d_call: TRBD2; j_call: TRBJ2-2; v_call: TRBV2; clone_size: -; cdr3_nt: TGTGCCACCACCCGAAGGGAGGGAGGCGGGGAGCTGTTTTTT; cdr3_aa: CATTRREGGGELFF
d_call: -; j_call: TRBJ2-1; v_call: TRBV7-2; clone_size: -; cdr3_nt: TGTGCCAGCAGCTTAGGAGCATCCTCCTACAATGAGCAGTTCTTC; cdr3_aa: CASSLGASSYNEQFF
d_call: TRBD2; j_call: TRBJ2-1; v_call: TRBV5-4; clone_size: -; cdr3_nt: TGTGCCAGCAGTCTCCAGGTGTGGGGGGGAAACAATGAGCAGTTCTTC; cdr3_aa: CASSLQVWGGNNEQFF
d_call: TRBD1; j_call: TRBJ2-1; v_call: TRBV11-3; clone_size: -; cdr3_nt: TGTGCCAGCAGCACCGGGACAGGGCCTTACAATGAGCAGTTCTTC; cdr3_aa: CASSTGTGPYNEQFF
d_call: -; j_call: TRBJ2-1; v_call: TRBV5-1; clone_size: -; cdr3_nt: TGCGCCAGCAGCTTATGGGGCGGGAAAGTCGAGCAGTTCTTC; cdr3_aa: CASSLWGGKVEQFF
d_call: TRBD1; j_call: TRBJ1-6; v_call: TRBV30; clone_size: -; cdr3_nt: TGTGCCTGGAGTCCCGGGACAGATAATTCACCCCTCCACTTT; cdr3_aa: CAWSPGTDNSPLHF
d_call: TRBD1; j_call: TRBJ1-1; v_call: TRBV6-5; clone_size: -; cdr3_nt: TGTGCCAGCAATCAGCAGGGGGCCACTGAAGCTTTCTTT; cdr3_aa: CASNQQGATEAFF
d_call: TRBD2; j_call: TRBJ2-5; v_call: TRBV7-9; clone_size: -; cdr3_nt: TGTGCCAGCAGTTTGAACGGGGGGATGCGCCAGGAGACCCAGTACTTC; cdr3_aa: CASSLNGGMRQETQYF
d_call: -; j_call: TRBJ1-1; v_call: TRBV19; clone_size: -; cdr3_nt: TGTGCCAGTAGTATAGGCGGGCTCACTGAAGCTTTCTTT; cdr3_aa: CASSIGGLTEAFF
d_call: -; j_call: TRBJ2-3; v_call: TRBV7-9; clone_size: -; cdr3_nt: TGTGCCAGCACCTTTGGGGCCTACACAGATACGCAGTATTTT; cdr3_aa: CASTFGAYTDTQYF
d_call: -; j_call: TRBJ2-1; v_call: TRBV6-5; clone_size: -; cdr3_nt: TGTGCCAGCAGGGTAGCGGACAATGAGCAGTTCTTC; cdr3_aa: CASRVADNEQFF
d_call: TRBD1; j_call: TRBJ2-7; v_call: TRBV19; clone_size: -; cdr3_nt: TGTGCCAGTAGTATGAAGAACAGGGGCAGAGCCTACGAGCAGTACTTC; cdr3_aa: CASSMKNRGRAYEQYF
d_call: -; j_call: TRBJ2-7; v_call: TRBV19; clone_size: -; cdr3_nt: TGTGCCAGTAGTCAACAGGGCCACGAGCAGTACTTC; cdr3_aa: CASSQQGHEQYF
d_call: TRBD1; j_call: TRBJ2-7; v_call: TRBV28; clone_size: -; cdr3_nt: TGTGCCAGCAGTAGACCGGGACAGGGAGACGAGCAGTACTTC; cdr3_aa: CASSRPGQGDEQYF
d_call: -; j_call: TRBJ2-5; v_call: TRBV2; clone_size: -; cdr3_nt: TGTGCCAGCACCTTAAGCGAGACCCAGTACTTC; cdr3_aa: CASTLSETQYF
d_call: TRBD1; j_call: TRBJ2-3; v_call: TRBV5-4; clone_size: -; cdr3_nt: TGTGCCAGCAGCTCCGGACAGGTTAGCACAGATACGCAGTATTTT; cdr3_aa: CASSSGQVSTDTQYF
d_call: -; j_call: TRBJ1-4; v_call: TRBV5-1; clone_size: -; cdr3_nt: TGCGCCAGCAGCTTGGCTGGCACCCGTAATGAAAAACTGTTTTTT; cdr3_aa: CASSLAGTRNEKLFF
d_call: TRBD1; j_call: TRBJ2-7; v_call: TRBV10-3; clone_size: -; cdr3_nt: TGTGCCATCAGTGATCGACAGGGGTTCTACGAGCAGTACTTC; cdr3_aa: CAISDRQGFYEQYF
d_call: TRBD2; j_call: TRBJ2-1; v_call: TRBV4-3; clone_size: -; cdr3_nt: TGCGCCAGCAGCCAGGCGTTACTAGGACTAGCGGGAACCTACAATGAGCAGTTCTTC; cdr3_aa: CASSQALLGLAGTYNEQFF
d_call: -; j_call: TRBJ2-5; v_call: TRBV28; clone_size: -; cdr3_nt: TGTGCCAGCAGTTTCCAGGGGTTGGTAGAGACCCAGTACTTC; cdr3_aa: CASSFQGLVETQYF
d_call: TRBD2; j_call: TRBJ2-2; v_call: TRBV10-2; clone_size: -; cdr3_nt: TGCGCCAGCAGCCAAGGGACTAGCGGGAACACCGGGGAGCTGTTTTTT; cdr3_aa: CASSQGTSGNTGELFF
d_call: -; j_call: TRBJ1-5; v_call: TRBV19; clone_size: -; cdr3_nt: TGTGCCAGTAGTATAGTGGTAGAAGATCCGCCCCAGCATTTT; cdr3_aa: CASSIVVEDPPQHF
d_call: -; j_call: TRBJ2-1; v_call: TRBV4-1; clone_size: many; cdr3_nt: TGCGCCAGCAGTCCCGGACAGTACAATGAGCAGTTCTTC; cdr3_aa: CASSPGQYNEQFF
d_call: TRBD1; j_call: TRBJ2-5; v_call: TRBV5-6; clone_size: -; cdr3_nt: TGTGCCAGCAGCAGGGGGCTCGGGGAGACCCAGTACTTC; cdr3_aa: CASSRGLGETQYF
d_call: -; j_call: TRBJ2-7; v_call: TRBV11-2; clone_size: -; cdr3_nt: TGTGCCAGCAACTTTATGGGCCCGGGGTCATACTCCTACGAGCAGTACTTC; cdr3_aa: CASNFMGPGSYSYEQYF
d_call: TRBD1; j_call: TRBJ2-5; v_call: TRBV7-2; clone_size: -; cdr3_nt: TGTGCCAGCAGCTTTGCCGACAGGGGAGAGCAAGAGACCCAGTACTTC; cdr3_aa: CASSFADRGEQETQYF
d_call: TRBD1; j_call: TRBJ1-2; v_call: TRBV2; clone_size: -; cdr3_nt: TGTGCCAGCAGTGACGACAGGGTGGGTGGCTACACCTTC; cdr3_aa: CASSDDRVGGYTF
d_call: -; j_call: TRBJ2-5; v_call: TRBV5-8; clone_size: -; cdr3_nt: TGTGCCAGCAGCTCCTTGGGGGGACCCCGCGAGACCCAGTACTTC; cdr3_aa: CASSSLGGPRETQYF
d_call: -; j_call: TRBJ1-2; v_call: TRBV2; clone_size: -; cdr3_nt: TGTGCCAGCAAAAACAGCCCTATTGCTAACTATGGCTACACCTTC; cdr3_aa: CASKNSPIANYGYTF
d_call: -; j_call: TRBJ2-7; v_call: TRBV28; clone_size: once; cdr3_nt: TGTGCCAGCAGTTTACGGGACTCCTCCTACGAGCAGTACTTC; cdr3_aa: CASSLRDSSYEQYF
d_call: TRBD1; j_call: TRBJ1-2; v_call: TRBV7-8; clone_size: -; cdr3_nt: TGTGCCAGCAGCCCGACAGGGAGTGGCTACACCTTC; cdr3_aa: CASSPTGSGYTF